This TCR beta chain was identified in a study of low-dose radiotherapy and immunotherapy resistance in tumors. Study background: Members of Cohort 2 were treated with 1 Gy per fraction every two weeks; their total was 13 Gy over 26 weeks. Each patient was administered nivolumab intravenously at 240 mg, which was a flat dose, every two weeks, along with intravenous ipilimumab at 1 mg/kg every six weeks.

V was pared by 5 bases and J by 6 bases, with 17 bases of the junction left unmatched. The germline V gene encodes CDR1 MNHEY and CDR2 SVGAGI. The CDR3 has 17 amino acids. This clonotype counts as medium-sized (0.01 to 0.1%). Time point in this sample: after trial treatment. The treatment is: LDRT plus nivolumab, ipilimumab, low-dose cyclophosphamide and aspirin (RACIN trial). The donors, trial participants, received nivolumab, ipilimumab, aspirin, low-dose cyclophosphamide and low-dose radiotherapy. Priming of first-strand cDNA relied on TRAV- and TRBV-specific primers (covering alpha and beta chains). TCRs were put through 20 to 25 PCR cycles of amplification with Phusion. A constant-region primer and the V-primer adapter served as the primer pair. TCRdb ran MiXCR on the reads and lists one entry per CDR3 protein. The table lists more than 30,000 distinct CDR3 sequences, less than 65% of them singletons, with approximately 5.9% in the top ten.

The sample consisted of PBMCs, taken after low-dose radiotherapy plus immunotherapy. The TCR originated in a male donor with gallbladder cancer. The rearrangement links TRBV6-5 to TRBJ2-7; 9 positions match TRBD2. The CDR3 nucleotides are TGTGCCAGCAGTCGCACAGCGAGGACTAGCGTTGGGGGCGAGCAGTACTTC. It yields the protein CASSRTARTSVGGEQYF.